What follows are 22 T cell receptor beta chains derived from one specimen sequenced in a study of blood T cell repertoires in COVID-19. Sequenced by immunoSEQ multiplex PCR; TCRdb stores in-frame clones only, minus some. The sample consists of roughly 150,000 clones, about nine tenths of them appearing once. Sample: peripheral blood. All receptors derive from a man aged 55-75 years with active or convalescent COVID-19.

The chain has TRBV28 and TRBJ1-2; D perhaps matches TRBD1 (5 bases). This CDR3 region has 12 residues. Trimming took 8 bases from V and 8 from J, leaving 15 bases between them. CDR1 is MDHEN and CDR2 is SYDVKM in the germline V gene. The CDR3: CASGEGVYGYTF. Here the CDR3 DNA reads TGTGCCAGCGGCGAAGGGGTGTACGGCTACACCTTC.

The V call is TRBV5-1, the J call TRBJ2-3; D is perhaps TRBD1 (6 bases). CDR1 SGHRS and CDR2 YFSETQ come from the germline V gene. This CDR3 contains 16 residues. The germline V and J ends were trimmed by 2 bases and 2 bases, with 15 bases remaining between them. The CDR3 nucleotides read TGCGCCAGCAGCTTAGGAGCGGACAGAATCACAGATACGCAGTATTTT. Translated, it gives CASSLGADRITDTQYF. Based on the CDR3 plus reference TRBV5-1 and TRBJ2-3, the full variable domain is KAGVTQTPRYLIKTRGQQVTLSCSPISGHRSVSWYQQTPGQGLQFLFEYFSETQRNKGNFPGRFSGRQFSNSRSEMNVSTLELGDSALYLCASSLGADRITDTQYFGPGTRLTVL.

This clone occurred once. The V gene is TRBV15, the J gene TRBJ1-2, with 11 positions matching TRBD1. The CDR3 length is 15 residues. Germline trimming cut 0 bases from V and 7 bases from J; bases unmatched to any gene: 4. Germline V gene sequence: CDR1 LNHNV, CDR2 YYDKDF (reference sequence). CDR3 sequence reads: CATSRDRGTGGGYTF. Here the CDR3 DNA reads TGTGCCACCAGCAGAGATCGAGGGACAGGGGGTGGCTACACCTTC.

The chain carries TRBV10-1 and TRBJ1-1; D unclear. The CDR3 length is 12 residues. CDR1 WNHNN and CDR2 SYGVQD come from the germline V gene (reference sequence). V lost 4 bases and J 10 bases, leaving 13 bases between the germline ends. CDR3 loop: CASSVGGMGAFF. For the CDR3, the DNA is TGCGCCAGCAGTGTTGGAGGGATGGGAGCTTTCTTT.

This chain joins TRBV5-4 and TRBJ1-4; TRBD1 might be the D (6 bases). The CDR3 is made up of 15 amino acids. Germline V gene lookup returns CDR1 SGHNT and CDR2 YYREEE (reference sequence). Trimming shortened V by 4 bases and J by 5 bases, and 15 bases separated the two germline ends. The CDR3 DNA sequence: TGTGCCAGCAGCGTAAACAGGGAGTCAAATGAAAAACTGTTTTTT. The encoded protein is CASSVNRESNEKLFF.

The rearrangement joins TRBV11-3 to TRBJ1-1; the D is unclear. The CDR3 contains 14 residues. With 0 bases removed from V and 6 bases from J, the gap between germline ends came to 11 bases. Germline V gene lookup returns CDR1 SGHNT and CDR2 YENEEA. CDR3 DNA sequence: TGTGCCAGCAGCTTAGAAGAGGGTTCAGCTGAAGCTTTCTTT. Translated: CASSLEEGSAEAFF.

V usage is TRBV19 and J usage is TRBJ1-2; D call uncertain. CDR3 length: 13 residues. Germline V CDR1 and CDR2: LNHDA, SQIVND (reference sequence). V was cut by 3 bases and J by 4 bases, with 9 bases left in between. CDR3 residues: CASSMRATYGYTF. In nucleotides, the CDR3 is TGTGCCAGTAGTATGAGGGCCACCTATGGCTACACCTTC.

The CDR3 loop is CAISVAGQPNGELFF. In nucleotides, the CDR3 is TGTGCCATCAGTGTAGCCGGACAGCCAAACGGGGAGCTGTTTTTT. This chain joins TRBV10-3 and TRBJ2-2; tentatively, D is TRBD1 (6 bases). CDR3 length: 15 amino acids. CDR1 ENHRY and CDR2 SYGVKD come from the germline V gene. Deletions cut 4 bases from V and 7 bases from J, with 16 bases between.

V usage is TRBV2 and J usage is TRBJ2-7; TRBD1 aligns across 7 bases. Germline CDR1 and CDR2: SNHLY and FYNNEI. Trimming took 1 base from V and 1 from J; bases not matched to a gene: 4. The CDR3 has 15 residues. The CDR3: CASSEGRGYSYEQYF. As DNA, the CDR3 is TGTGCCAGCAGTGAAGGCAGGGGGTATTCCTACGAGCAGTACTTC. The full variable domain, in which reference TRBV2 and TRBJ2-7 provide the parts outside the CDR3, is EPEVTQTPSHQVTQMGQEVILRCVPISNHLYFYWYRQILGQKVEFLVSFYNNEISEKSEIFDDQFSVERPDGSNFTLKIRSTKLEDSAMYFCASSEGRGYSYEQYFGPGTRLTVT.

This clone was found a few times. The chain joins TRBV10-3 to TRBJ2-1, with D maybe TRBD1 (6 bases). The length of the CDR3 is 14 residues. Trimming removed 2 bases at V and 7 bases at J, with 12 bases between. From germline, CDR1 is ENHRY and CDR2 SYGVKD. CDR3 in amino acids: CAISEGLQGNEQFF. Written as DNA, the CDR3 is TGTGCCATCAGTGAGGGGTTACAGGGTAATGAGCAGTTCTTC.

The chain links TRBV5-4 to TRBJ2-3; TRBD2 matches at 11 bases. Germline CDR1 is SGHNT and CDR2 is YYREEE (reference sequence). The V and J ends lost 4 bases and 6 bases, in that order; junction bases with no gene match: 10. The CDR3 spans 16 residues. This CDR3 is CASSPPAASGGDTQYF. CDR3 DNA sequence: TGTGCCAGCAGCCCCCCGGCGGCTAGCGGGGGGGATACGCAGTATTTT. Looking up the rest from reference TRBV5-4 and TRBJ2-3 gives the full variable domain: ETGVTQSPTHLIKTRGQQVTLRCSSQSGHNTVSWYQQALGQGPQFIFQYYREEENGRGNFPPRFSGLQFPNYSSELNVNALELDDSALYLCASSPPAASGGDTQYFGPGTRLTVL.

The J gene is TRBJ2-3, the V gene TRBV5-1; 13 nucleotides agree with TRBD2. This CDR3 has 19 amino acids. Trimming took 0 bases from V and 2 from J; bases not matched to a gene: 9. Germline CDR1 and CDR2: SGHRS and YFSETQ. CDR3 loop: CASSLVGLAGVDPTDTQYF. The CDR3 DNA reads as TGCGCCAGCAGCTTGGTAGGACTAGCGGGGGTCGACCCCACAGATACGCAGTATTTT. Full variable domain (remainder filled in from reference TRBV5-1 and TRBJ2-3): KAGVTQTPRYLIKTRGQQVTLSCSPISGHRSVSWYQQTPGQGLQFLFEYFSETQRNKGNFPGRFSGRQFSNSRSEMNVSTLELGDSALYLCASSLVGLAGVDPTDTQYFGPGTRLTVL.

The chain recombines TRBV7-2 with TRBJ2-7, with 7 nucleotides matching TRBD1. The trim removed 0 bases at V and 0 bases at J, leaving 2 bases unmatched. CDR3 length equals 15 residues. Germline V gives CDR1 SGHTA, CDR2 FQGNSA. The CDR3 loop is CASSLATGFSYEQYF. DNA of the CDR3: TGTGCCAGCAGCTTAGCGACAGGGTTCTCCTACGAGCAGTACTTC.

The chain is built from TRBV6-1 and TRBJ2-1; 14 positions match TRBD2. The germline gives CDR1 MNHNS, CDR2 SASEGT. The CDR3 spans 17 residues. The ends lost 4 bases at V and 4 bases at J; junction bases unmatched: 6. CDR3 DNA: TGTGCCAGCAGTGCCAGACTAGCGGGAGGGTCTTACAATGAGCAGTTCTTC. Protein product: CASSARLAGGSYNEQFF.

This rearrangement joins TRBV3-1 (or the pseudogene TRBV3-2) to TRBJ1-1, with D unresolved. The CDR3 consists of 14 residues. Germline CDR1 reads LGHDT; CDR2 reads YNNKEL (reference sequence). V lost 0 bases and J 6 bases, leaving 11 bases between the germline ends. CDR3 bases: TGTGCCAGCAGCCAAGATCTCGCGGCCTCTGAAGCTTTCTTT. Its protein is CASSQDLAASEAFF.

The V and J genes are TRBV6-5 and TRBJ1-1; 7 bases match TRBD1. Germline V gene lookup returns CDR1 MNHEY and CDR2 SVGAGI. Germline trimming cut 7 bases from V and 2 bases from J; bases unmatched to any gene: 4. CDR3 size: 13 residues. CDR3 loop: CASTRTGNTEAFF. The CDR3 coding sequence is TGTGCCAGCACCCGGACAGGTAACACTGAAGCTTTCTTT.

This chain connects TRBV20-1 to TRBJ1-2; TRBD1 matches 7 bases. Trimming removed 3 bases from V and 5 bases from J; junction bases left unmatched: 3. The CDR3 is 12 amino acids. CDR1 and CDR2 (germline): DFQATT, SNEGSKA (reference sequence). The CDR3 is CSASDRAYGYTF. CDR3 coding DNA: TGCAGTGCTAGTGACAGGGCATATGGCTACACCTTC.

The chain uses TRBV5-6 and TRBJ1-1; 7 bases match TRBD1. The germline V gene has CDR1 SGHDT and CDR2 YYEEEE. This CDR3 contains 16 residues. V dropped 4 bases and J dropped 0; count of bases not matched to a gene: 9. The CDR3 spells CASSPQGSLLNTEAFF. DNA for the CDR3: TGTGCCAGCAGCCCACAGGGGAGCTTACTGAACACTGAAGCTTTCTTT.

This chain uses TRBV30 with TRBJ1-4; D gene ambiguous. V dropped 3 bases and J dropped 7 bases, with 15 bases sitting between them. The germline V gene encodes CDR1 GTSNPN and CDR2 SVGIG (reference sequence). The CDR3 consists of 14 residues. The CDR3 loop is CAWREGHWSEKLFF. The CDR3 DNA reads TGTGCCTGGAGGGAAGGTCACTGGAGTGAAAAACTGTTTTTT.

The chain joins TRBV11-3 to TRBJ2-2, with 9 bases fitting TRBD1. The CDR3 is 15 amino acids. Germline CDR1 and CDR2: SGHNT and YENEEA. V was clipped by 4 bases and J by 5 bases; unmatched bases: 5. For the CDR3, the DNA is TGTGCCAGCAGCTACCGGACAGGGGAAACCGGGGAGCTGTTTTTT. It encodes CASSYRTGETGELFF.

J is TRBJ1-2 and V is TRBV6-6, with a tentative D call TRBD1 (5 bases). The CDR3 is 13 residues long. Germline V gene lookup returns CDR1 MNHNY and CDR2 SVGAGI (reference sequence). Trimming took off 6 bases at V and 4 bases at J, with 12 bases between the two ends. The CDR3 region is CASSPGYGYGYTF. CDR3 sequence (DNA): TGTGCCAGCAGCCCAGGGTACGGCTATGGCTACACCTTC.

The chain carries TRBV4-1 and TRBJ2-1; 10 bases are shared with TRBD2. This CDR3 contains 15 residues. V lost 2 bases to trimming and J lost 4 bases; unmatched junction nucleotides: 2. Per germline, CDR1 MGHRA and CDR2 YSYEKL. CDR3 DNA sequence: TGCGCCAGCAGCCAACTAGCGGGGGATTACAATGAGCAGTTCTTC. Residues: CASSQLAGDYNEQFF.